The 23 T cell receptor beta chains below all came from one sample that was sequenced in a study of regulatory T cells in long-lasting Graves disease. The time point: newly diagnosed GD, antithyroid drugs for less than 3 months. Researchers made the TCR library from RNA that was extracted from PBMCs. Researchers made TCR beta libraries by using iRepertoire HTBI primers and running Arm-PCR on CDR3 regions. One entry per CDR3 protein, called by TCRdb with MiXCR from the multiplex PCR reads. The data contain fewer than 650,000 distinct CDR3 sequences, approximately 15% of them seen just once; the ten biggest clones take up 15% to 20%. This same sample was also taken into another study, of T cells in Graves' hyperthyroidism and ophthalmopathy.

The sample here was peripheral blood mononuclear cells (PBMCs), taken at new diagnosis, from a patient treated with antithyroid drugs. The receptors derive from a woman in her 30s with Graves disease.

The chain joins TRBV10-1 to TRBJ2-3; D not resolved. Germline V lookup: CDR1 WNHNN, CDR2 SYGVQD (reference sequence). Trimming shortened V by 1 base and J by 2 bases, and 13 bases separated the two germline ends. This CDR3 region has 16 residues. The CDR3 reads CASSEFGSEDTDTQYF. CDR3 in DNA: TGCGCCAGCAGTGAGTTTGGCAGCGAGGACACAGATACGCAGTATTTT.

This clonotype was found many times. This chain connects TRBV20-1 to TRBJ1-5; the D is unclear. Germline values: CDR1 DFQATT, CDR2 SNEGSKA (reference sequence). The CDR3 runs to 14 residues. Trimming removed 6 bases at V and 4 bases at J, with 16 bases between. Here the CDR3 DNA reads TGCAGTGCAATCGTGGGTGGCAGTAATCAGCCCCAGCATTTT. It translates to CSAIVGGSNQPQHF.

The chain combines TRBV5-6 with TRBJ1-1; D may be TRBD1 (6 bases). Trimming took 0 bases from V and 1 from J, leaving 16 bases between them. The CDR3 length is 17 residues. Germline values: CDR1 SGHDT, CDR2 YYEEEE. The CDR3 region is CASSLGYVGAANTEAFF. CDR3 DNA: TGTGCCAGCAGCTTGGGCTACGTGGGGGCGGCGAACACTGAAGCTTTCTTT.

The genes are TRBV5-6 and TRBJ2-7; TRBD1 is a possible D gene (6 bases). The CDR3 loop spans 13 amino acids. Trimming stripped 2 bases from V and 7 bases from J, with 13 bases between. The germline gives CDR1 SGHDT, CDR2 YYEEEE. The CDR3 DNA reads TGTGCCAGCAGCTTTGGACTTAGGGGGGAGCAGTACTTC. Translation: CASSFGLRGEQYF.

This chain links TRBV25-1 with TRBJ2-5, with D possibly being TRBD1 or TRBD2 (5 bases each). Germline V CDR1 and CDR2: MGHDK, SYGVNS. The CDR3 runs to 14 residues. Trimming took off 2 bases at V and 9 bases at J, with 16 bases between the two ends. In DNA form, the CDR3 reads TGTGCCAGCAGTGAAGAGGGTTTTCGAGGGGCCCAGTACTTC. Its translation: CASSEEGFRGAQYF.

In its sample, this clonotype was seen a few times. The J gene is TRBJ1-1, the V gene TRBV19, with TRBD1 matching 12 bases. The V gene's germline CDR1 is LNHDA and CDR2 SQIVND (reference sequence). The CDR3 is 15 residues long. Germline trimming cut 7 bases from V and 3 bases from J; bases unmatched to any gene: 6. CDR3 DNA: TGTGCCAGTACTTGGGACAGGGGGCTGCACACTGAAGCTTTCTTT. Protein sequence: CASTWDRGLHTEAFF.

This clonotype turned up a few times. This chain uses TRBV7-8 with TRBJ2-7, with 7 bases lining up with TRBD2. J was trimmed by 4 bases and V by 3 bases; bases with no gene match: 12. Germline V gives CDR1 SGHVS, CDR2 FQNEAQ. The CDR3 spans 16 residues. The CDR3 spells CASSFSRGLGGYEQYF. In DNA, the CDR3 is TGTGCCAGCAGCTTCAGCCGGGGCCTGGGGGGGTACGAGCAGTACTTC. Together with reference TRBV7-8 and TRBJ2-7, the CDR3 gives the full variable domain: GAGVSQSPRYKVAKRGQDVALRCDPISGHVSLFWYQQALGQGPEFLTYFQNEAQLDKSGLPSDRFFAERPEGSVSTLKIQRTQQEDSAVYLCASSFSRGLGGYEQYFGPGTRLTVT.

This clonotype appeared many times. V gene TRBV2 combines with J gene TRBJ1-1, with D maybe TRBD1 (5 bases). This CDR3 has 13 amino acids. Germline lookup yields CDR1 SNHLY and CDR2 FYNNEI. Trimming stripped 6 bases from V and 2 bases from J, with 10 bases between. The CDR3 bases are TGTGCCAGCAGGGGGCTGGGAAACACTGAAGCTTTCTTT. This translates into CASRGLGNTEAFF.

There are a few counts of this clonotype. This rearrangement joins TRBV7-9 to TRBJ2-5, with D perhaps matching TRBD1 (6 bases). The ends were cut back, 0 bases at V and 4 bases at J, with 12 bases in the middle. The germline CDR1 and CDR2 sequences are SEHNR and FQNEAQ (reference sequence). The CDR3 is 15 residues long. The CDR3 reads CASSLALRGIETQYF. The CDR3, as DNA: TGTGCCAGCAGCTTAGCGCTAAGGGGGATAGAGACCCAGTACTTC.

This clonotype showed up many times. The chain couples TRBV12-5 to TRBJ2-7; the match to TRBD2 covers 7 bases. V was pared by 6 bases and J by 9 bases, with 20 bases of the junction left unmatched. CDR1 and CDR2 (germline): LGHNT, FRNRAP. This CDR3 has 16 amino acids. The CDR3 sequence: CASGPRPAGSPWRQYF. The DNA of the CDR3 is TGTGCTAGTGGGCCTAGACCAGCGGGAAGCCCCTGGAGGCAGTACTTC.

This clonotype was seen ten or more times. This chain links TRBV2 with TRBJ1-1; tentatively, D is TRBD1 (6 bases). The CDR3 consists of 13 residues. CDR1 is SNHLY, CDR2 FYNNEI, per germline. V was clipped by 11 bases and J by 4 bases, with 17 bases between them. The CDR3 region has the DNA TGTGCCGGTAACAGGGAGGCGGGCACTGAAGCTTTCTTT. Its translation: CAGNREAGTEAFF.

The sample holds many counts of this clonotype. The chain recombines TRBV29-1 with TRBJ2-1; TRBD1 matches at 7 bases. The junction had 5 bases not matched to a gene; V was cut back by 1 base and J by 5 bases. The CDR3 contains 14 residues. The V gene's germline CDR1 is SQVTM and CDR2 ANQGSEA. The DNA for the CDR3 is TGCAGCGTTGAAGGTGTTGGACAGGACAATGAGCAGTTCTTC. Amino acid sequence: CSVEGVGQDNEQFF.

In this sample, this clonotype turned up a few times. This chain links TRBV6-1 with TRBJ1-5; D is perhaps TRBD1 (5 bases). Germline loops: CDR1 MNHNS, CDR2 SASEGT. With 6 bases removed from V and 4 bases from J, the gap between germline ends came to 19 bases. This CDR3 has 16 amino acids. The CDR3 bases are TGTGCCAGCAGAGGAGAGAGACAGAAGGGGAATCAGCCCCAGCATTTT. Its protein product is CASRGERQKGNQPQHF.

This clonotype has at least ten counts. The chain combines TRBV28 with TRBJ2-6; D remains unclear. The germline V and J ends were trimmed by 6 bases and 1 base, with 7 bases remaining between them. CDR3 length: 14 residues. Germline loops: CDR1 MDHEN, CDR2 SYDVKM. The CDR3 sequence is CASRPISGANVLTF. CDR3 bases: TGTGCCAGCAGACCAATATCTGGGGCCAACGTCCTGACTTTC.

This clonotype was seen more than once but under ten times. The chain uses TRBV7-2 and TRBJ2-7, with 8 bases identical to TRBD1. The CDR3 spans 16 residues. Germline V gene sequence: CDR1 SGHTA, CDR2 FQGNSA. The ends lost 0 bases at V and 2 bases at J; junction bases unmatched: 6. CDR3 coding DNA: TGTGCCAGCAGCTTAGCGTTAACAGGGGGAGCCTACGAGCAGTACTTC. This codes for CASSLALTGGAYEQYF.

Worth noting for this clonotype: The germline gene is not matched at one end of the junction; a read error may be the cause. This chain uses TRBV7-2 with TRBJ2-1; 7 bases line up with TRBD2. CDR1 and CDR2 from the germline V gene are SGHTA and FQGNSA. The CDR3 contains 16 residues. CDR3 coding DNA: TGTGCCAGCAGCTTAGGGCGGAGCGGGATCTACGATGAGCAGTTCTTC. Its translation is CASSLGRSGIYDEQFF.

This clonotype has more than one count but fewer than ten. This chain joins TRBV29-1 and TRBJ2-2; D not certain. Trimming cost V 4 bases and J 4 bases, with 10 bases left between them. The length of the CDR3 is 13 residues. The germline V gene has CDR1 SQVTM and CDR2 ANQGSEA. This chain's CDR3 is CSVGEKLTGELFF. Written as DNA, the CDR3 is TGCAGCGTTGGAGAGAAACTCACCGGGGAGCTGTTTTTT.

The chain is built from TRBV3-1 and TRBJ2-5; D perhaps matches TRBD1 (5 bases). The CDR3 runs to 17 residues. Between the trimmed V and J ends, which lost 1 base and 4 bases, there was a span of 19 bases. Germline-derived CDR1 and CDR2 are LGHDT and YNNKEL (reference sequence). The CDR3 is CASSQVLGQGRAETQYF. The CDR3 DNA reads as TGTGCCAGCAGCCAAGTGTTGGGTCAGGGTCGGGCAGAGACCCAGTACTTC.

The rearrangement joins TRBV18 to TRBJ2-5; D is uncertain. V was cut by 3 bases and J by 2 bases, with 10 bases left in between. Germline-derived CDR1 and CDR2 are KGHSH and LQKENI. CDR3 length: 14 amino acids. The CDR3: CASSPPVNQETQYF. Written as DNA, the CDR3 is TGTGCCAGCTCACCCCCGGTTAATCAAGAGACCCAGTACTTC.

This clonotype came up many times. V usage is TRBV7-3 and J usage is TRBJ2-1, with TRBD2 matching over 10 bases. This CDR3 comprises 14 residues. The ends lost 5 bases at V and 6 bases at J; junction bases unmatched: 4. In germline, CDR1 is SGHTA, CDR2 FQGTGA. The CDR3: CASSLSSGSNEQFF. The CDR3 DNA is TGTGCCAGCAGCCTTTCTAGCGGGAGCAATGAGCAGTTCTTC.

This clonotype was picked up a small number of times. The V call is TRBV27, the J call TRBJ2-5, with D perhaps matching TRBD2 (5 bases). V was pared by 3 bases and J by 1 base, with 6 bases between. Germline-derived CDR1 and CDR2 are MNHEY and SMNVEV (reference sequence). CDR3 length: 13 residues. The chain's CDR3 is CASSLRAQETQYF. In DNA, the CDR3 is TGTGCCAGCAGTTTGCGGGCCCAAGAGACCCAGTACTTC.

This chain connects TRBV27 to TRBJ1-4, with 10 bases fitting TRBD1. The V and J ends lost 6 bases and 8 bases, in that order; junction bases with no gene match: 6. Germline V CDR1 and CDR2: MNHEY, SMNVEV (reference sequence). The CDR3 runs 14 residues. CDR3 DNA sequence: TGTGCCAGCAGCCGACCGGGACAGGGGGAAAAACTGTTTTTT. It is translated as CASSRPGQGEKLFF.

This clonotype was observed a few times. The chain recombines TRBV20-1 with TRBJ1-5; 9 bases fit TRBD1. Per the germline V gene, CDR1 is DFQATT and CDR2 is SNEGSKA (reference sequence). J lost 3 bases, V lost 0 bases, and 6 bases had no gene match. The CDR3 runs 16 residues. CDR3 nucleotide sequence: TGCAGTGCTAGAGATCCAGGGACAGGGATCAATCAGCCCCAGCATTTT. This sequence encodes CSARDPGTGINQPQHF.